This T cell receptor (beta chain) came from a study of shared clonotypes between healthy human individuals. Study information: Donors had three CD4 naive, three CD4 memory, two CD8 naive and one CD8 memory plate apiece. Overall study findings and caveats: Relative to memory subsets, naive subsets generally showed larger estimated richness. Naive CD4 clonotypes overlapped across a handful of donors at roughly 5%. At large depth, rarefaction still showed sorted-subset sequencing to be incomplete.

Sequencing used immunoSEQ multiplex PCR; TCRdb keeps in-frame clones, though not all of them. Among around 2.3 million clones listed, almost 96% were seen once. Trimming removed 1 base at V and 11 bases at J, with 13 bases between. Germline lookup yields CDR1 SGHRS and CDR2 YFSETQ. This CDR3 contains 14 residues. With regard to this clone: Its matching antigen is unknown.

The source is a man aged 18 to 30 in good health. The chain links TRBV5-1 to TRBJ1-6, with D perhaps TRBD1 (5 bases). Sequences were obtained from naive CD4+ T cells sorted from blood. Stated subset: CD45RA+ positively selected. The CDR3 DNA reads as TGCGCCAGCAGCTTGCAGCAGGGAGGGGCACCCCTCCACTTT. This sequence encodes CASSLQQGGAPLHF.